These 18 T cell receptor beta chains were sequenced from one sample in a study of cytomegalovirus exposure and HLA in healthy donors. With 60 Vbeta and 13 Jbeta primers, the PCR was carried out. Clones were read by immunoSEQ multiplex PCR, and TCRdb kept only the in-frame ones, dropping some. The profile shows over 200,000 clones, 75% to 85% of them singletons. The sequencing sample was made of PBMCs. The receptors were sampled from a woman in her fifties or sixties in good health and CMV-seropositive.

The chain recombines TRBV6-6 with TRBJ1-5, with unresolved D. This CDR3 region has 15 residues. The V end lost 2 bases, the J end lost 0 bases, and 8 bases lay between the germline ends. Germline V gene lookup returns CDR1 MNHNY and CDR2 SVGAGI (reference sequence). CDR3 residues: CASSYPGYSNQPQHF. DNA for the CDR3: TGTGCCAGCAGTTACCCCGGTTATAGCAATCAGCCCCAGCATTTT.

This clone was seen a few times. The chain joins TRBV5-5 to TRBJ1-5; 7 nucleotides line up with TRBD1. Germline CDR1 SGHKS, CDR2 YYEKEE (reference sequence). Unmatched junction bases numbered 5, after V lost 1 base and J lost 4 bases. The CDR3 spans 15 residues. CDR3 nucleotides: TGTGCCAGCAGCTTGAGTGGACAGGTAAATCAGCCCCAGCATTTT. This encodes CASSLSGQVNQPQHF. Supplemented by reference TRBV5-5 and TRBJ1-5, the full variable domain reads DAGVTQSPTHLIKTRGQQVTLRCSPISGHKSVSWYQQVLGQGPQFIFQYYEKEERGRGNFPDRFSARQFPNYSSELNVNALLLGDSALYLCASSLSGQVNQPQHFGDGTRLSIL.

The J gene is TRBJ2-3, the V gene TRBV7-3, with a weak D call TRBD1 (5 bases). In germline, CDR1 is SGHTA, CDR2 FQGTGA. Trimming cost V 0 bases and J 4 bases, with 20 bases left between them. The CDR3 runs 18 residues. The CDR3 protein is CASSLTPIGAYGSDTQYF. DNA for the CDR3: TGTGCCAGCAGCTTAACGCCTATAGGGGCCTACGGTTCAGATACGCAGTATTTT.

The rearrangement joins TRBV5-6 to TRBJ1-6; the match to TRBD1 covers 7 bases. V shed 4 bases, J shed 6 bases, and the junction held 4 bases outside the gene matches. Germline-derived CDR1 and CDR2 are SGHDT and YYEEEE. This CDR3 is 14 amino acids long. This CDR3 reads CASSQNRGNSPLHF. The CDR3 DNA follows: TGTGCCAGCAGCCAGAACAGGGGTAATTCACCCCTCCACTTT.

This chain links TRBV4-3 with TRBJ2-3, with D possibly TRBD2 on 6 matching bases. The CDR3 is 16 amino acids. The V gene lost 1 base and the J gene lost 5 bases, with 16 bases spanning the gap. Germline V gene lookup returns CDR1 LGHNA and CDR2 YSLEER. CDR3 region: CASSQGRGPPGDTQYF. The CDR3 nucleotides read TGCGCCAGCAGCCAAGGGCGGGGACCTCCTGGAGATACGCAGTATTTT.

This clone has just a few counts. V and J are TRBV2 and TRBJ1-4; D remains ambiguous. The CDR3 sequence is 14 residues long. Trimming pared 3 bases from V and 8 bases from J, leaving 13 bases between. Germline-derived CDR1 and CDR2 are SNHLY and FYNNEI. The CDR3 reads CASSDFPTGEKLFF. The CDR3, as DNA: TGTGCCAGCAGTGACTTTCCGACGGGGGAAAAACTGTTTTTT.

The count of this clone is one. One junction end does not reproduce the germline sequence, and a read error may be involved. The chain has TRBV25-1 and TRBJ1-2; D possibly corresponds to TRBD1 (5 bases). This CDR3 comprises 13 residues. Germline loops: CDR1 MGHDK, CDR2 SYGVNS. The CDR3 here is CASSGPGGWDRAF. CDR3 nucleotides: TGTGCCAGCAGTGGCCCGGGGGGGTGGGACCGCGCCTTC.

This clone was picked up a small number of times. J is TRBJ1-2 and V is TRBV7-8, with a tentative D call TRBD1 (6 bases). V dropped 5 bases and J dropped 1 base, with 8 bases sitting between them. Germline CDR1 reads SGHVS; CDR2 reads FQNEAQ. This CDR3 has 13 residues. This CDR3 reads CASSPDSNYGYTF. CDR3 DNA: TGTGCCAGCAGCCCGGACAGTAACTATGGCTACACCTTC.

This CDR3 reads CASSLKQNTGELFF. The CDR3 DNA follows: TGTGCCAGCAGCTTAAAACAGAACACCGGGGAGCTGTTTTTT. This chain links TRBV7-9 with TRBJ2-2; D gene unclear. Trimming shortened V by 2 bases and J by 1 base, and 5 bases separated the two germline ends. CDR1 and CDR2 from the germline V gene are SEHNR and FQNEAQ (reference sequence). The CDR3 spans 14 residues.

The V and J genes are TRBV5-1 and TRBJ2-2; 10 bases line up with TRBD2. The CDR3 totals 15 residues. CDR1 and CDR2 (germline): SGHRS, YFSETQ. Trimming removed 2 bases from V and 6 bases from J; junction bases left unmatched: 4. The CDR3 reads CASSLSLAGAGELFF. The CDR3 nucleotides read TGCGCCAGCAGCTTATCTCTAGCGGGGGCCGGGGAGCTGTTTTTT.

The chain links TRBV10-1 to TRBJ2-7; no definite D call. Germline assignment: CDR1 WNHNN and CDR2 SYGVQD (reference sequence). V lost 6 bases and J lost 1, with 10 bases in between. The CDR3 spans 13 residues. CDR3 in DNA: TGCGCCAGCAGCGACCGGCGGTCCTACGAGCAGTACTTC. As protein: CASSDRRSYEQYF.

The chain joins TRBV4-3 to TRBJ2-7, with a weak D call TRBD2 (6 bases). CDR1 LGHNA and CDR2 YSLEER come from the germline V gene. This CDR3 spans 13 amino acids. V was clipped by 1 base and J by 2 bases, with 6 bases between them. CDR3 in amino acids: CASSQGEAYEQYF. The CDR3 nucleotides read TGCGCCAGCAGCCAAGGGGAGGCCTACGAGCAGTACTTC.

The gene calls are TRBV6-6 and TRBJ2-3, with D possibly matching TRBD1 (5 bases). V dropped 5 bases and J dropped 0 bases, with 15 bases sitting between them. This CDR3 contains 16 residues. CDR1 is MNHNY and CDR2 is SVGAGI in the germline V gene (reference sequence). The CDR3 region is CASSHVQGRSTDTQYF. As DNA, the CDR3 is TGTGCCAGCAGTCACGTTCAGGGTAGGAGCACAGATACGCAGTATTTT.

This clone was detected a few times. The chain combines TRBV5-1 with TRBJ2-3, with TRBD1 matching 9 bases. The CDR3 runs 15 residues. Germline V gene sequence: CDR1 SGHRS, CDR2 YFSETQ. Trimming cost V 4 bases and J 0 bases; bases outside gene matches: 3. CDR3 DNA: TGCGCCAGCAGCCAGACAGGGGGGAGCACAGATACGCAGTATTTT. Translated, it gives CASSQTGGSTDTQYF.

As DNA, the CDR3 is TGCGCCAGCAGCCAAGATCTGGTAAGGACAGGGACGAACACTGAAGCTTTCTTT. Amino acid sequence: CASSQDLVRTGTNTEAFF. The gene calls are TRBV4-3 and TRBJ1-1; 8 positions match TRBD1. The germline CDR1 and CDR2 sequences are LGHNA and YSLEER. The CDR3 is made up of 18 amino acids. Trimming at V came to 0 bases and at J to 1 base, leaving 10 bases not matched to a gene.

The chain combines TRBV18 with TRBJ2-5; the D gene is possibly TRBD2 (6 bases). V was clipped by 4 bases and J by 3 bases, with 9 bases between them. CDR1 is KGHSH, CDR2 LQKENI, per germline. The CDR3 spans 13 residues. CDR3 bases: TGTGCCAGCTCACAGGGACTGAAAGAGACCCAGTACTTC. Its translation is CASSQGLKETQYF.

The V and J genes are TRBV10-1 and TRBJ2-1; D not certain. Per germline, CDR1 WNHNN and CDR2 SYGVQD (reference sequence). V was trimmed by 4 bases and J by 7 bases, leaving 8 bases between them. The CDR3 covers 12 residues. The CDR3 DNA reads TGCGCCAGCAGTGCGACTGGGAATGAGCAGTTCTTC. Its translation: CASSATGNEQFF.

This clone was counted a few times. J is TRBJ2-7 and V is TRBV7-3; D gene ambiguous. Germline V gene lookup returns CDR1 SGHTA and CDR2 FQGTGA. There are 13 residues in the CDR3. V lost 4 bases, J lost 3 bases, and 10 bases lay in between. CDR3 DNA: TGTGCCAGCAGCTCCAAATACAACTACGAGCAGTACTTC. Amino acid sequence: CASSSKYNYEQYF.